The 30 T cell receptor beta chains presented below share a single source sample, sequenced in a study of T cells in narcolepsy. The repertoire was sequenced with immunoSEQ multiplex PCR; TCRdb's copy has only in-frame clones and lacks some. Of tens of thousands of clones in the sample, roughly 90% were seen once. The sample consisted of CD45RA- memory CD4+ T cells from PBMCs. All receptors come from a human donor with narcolepsy.

This sequence joins TRBV6-5 and TRBJ1-5; D call uncertain. This CDR3 is built from 13 residues. The germline gives CDR1 MNHEY, CDR2 SVGAGI. The V gene lost 8 bases and the J gene lost 0 bases, with 8 bases spanning the gap. CDR3 sequence: CASRVGSNQPQHF. CDR3 nucleotides: TGTGCCAGCCGAGTCGGTAGCAATCAGCCCCAGCATTTT.

This chain joins TRBV6-5 and TRBJ1-1; the D is unclear. Germline CDR1 is MNHEY and CDR2 is SVGAGI. Trimming took off 8 bases at V and 4 bases at J, with 14 bases between the two ends. The CDR3 spans 13 residues. As DNA, the CDR3 is TGTGCCAGCGGACCAACGGCGGGCACTGAAGCTTTCTTT. It codes for CASGPTAGTEAFF.

CDR3 DNA sequence: TGTGCCAGCAGCTCAACAGGGGGGATGAACACCGGGGAGCTGTTTTTT. Translation gives CASSSTGGMNTGELFF. V and J are TRBV7-9 and TRBJ2-2, with 8 bases fitting TRBD1. The CDR3 is 16 amino acids. The V and J ends lost 4 bases and 1 base, in that order; junction bases with no gene match: 5. Per the germline V gene, CDR1 is SEHNR and CDR2 is FQNEAQ (reference sequence). Filled out from reference TRBV7-9 and TRBJ2-2, the complete variable domain reads DTGVSQNPRHKITKRGQNVTFRCDPISEHNRLYWYRQTLGQGPEFLTYFQNEAQLEKSRLLSDRFSAERPKGSFSTLEIQRTEQGDSAMYLCASSSTGGMNTGELFFGEGSRLTVL.

The chain carries TRBV11-2 and TRBJ1-1; 7 bases fit TRBD1. This CDR3 comprises 14 residues. Trimming at V came to 3 bases and at J to 2 bases, leaving 3 bases not matched to a gene. From germline, CDR1 is SGHAT and CDR2 FQNNGV. The CDR3 DNA sequence: TGTGCCAGCAGCTTGACAGGGACTAACACTGAAGCTTTCTTT. It specifies CASSLTGTNTEAFF.

This chain links TRBV28 with TRBJ2-7; weak D call: TRBD1 (5 bases). V gave up 2 bases and J gave up 3 bases, with 8 bases separating them. The CDR3 totals 13 residues. CDR1 is MDHEN, CDR2 SYDVKM, per germline. The CDR3 nucleotides are TGTGCCAGCAGTTTACCCCAGGGCTACGAGCAGTACTTC. This codes for CASSLPQGYEQYF.

V gene TRBV19 combines with J gene TRBJ1-5, with TRBD1 identical over 11 bases. Per germline, CDR1 LNHDA and CDR2 SQIVND (reference sequence). This CDR3 is 17 amino acids long. Trimming removed 5 bases from V and 1 base from J; junction bases left unmatched: 7. CDR3 region: CASSSRDRGSSNQPQHF. In DNA form, the CDR3 reads TGTGCCAGTAGTTCCCGGGACAGGGGGTCGAGCAATCAGCCCCAGCATTTT.

This sequence joins TRBV7-2 and TRBJ2-1, with TRBD1 matching 11 bases. The CDR3 runs to 15 residues. V gave up 6 bases and J gave up 3 bases; unmatched junction bases: 4. Germline V gene sequence: CDR1 SGHTA, CDR2 FQGNSA. The CDR3 nucleotides are TGTGCCAGCAGACTAGGGACAGGGGGCTACAATGAGCAGTTCTTC. It is translated as CASRLGTGGYNEQFF.

The V and J genes are TRBV7-2 and TRBJ2-2; tentative D call: TRBD1 (5 bases). V was cut by 0 bases and J by 3 bases, with 11 bases left in between. Per the germline V gene, CDR1 is SGHTA and CDR2 is FQGNSA. The CDR3 consists of 16 residues. The CDR3: CASSLAVRRDTGELFF. The DNA for the CDR3 is TGTGCCAGCAGCTTAGCTGTTCGCAGGGACACCGGGGAGCTGTTTTTT.

The CDR3 DNA is TGTGCTAGTGGTTCCCTTGAGGCCGGGGAGCTGTTTTTT. The encoded protein is CASGSLEAGELFF. This chain uses TRBV12-5 with TRBJ2-2; the D is unclear. The CDR3 contains 13 residues. Trimming took off 4 bases at V and 6 bases at J, with 9 bases between the two ends. In germline, CDR1 is LGHNT, CDR2 FRNRAP.

The V call is TRBV6-5, the J call TRBJ1-2; D gene ambiguous. With 7 bases removed from V and 6 bases from J, the gap between germline ends came to 12 bases. Germline CDR1 MNHEY, CDR2 SVGAGI. This CDR3 spans 12 amino acids. CDR3 nucleotide sequence: TGTGCCAGCAAAAACAAACGGGATGGCTACACCTTC. This gives the protein CASKNKRDGYTF.

The J gene is TRBJ2-5, the V gene TRBV14; tentatively, D is TRBD2 (5 bases). V was trimmed by 0 bases and J by 2 bases, leaving 10 bases between them. CDR3 length: 15 residues. CDR1 SGHDN and CDR2 FVKESK come from the germline V gene. The CDR3 DNA is TGTGCCAGCAGCCAAGATAGGGCGGGTCAAGAGACCCAGTACTTC. Translating gives CASSQDRAGQETQYF.

The chain carries TRBV7-2 and TRBJ1-1; possibly TRBD1 for D (6 bases). Trimming left V 6 bases short and J 5 bases short, with 16 bases between. CDR3 length: 14 residues. Germline V lookup: CDR1 SGHTA, CDR2 FQGNSA. The chain's CDR3 is CASSFTGSETEAFF. The CDR3 DNA is TGTGCCAGCAGTTTTACAGGGTCAGAAACTGAAGCTTTCTTT. The full variable domain, with the rest looked up from reference TRBV7-2 and TRBJ1-1, is GAGVSQSPSNKVTEKGKDVELRCDPISGHTALYWYRQSLGQGLEFLIYFQGNSAPDKSGLPSDRFSAERTGGSVSTLTIQRTQQEDSAVYLCASSFTGSETEAFFGQGTRLTVV.

The rearrangement links TRBV7-2 to TRBJ1-5; no reliable D call. Trimming left V 4 bases short and J 3 bases short, with 7 bases between. The germline V gene has CDR1 SGHTA and CDR2 FQGNSA. The CDR3 has 13 amino acids. This CDR3 reads CASSWTLNQPQHF. CDR3 DNA: TGTGCCAGCAGCTGGACCCTCAATCAGCCCCAGCATTTT.

V usage is TRBV28 and J usage is TRBJ2-7, with 11 bases matching TRBD2. The CDR3 runs 18 residues. Germline-derived CDR1 and CDR2 are MDHEN and SYDVKM. V trimming: 5 bases; J trimming: 1 base; junction bases outside the gene matches: 13. CDR3 DNA: TGTGCCAGCAGTCGACCCCCGGGACTAGCGGTTCTTTCCTACGAGCAGTACTTC. It codes for CASSRPPGLAVLSYEQYF.

The gene calls are TRBV6-1 and TRBJ1-1; no clear D gene. Trimming removed 4 bases at V and 3 bases at J, with 6 bases between. This CDR3 comprises 12 residues. The V gene's germline CDR1 is MNHNS and CDR2 SASEGT. The CDR3 DNA reads TGTGCCAGCAGTGTCTTCGACACTGAAGCTTTCTTT. Translating gives CASSVFDTEAFF.

The CDR3 region is CSVLDTQNQPQHF. CDR3 nucleotide sequence: TGCAGCGTTCTGGACACGCAGAATCAGCCCCAGCATTTT. The gene calls are TRBV29-1 and TRBJ1-5, with a tentative D call TRBD1 (5 bases). The CDR3 is made up of 13 amino acids. Germline V gene lookup returns CDR1 SQVTM and CDR2 ANQGSEA. Trimming removed 5 bases from V and 4 bases from J, with 12 bases in between.

This sequence joins TRBV6-1 and TRBJ1-5; D possibly corresponds to TRBD1 (6 bases). V was clipped by 1 base and J by 9 bases, with 10 bases between them. The CDR3 has 13 amino acids. In germline, CDR1 is MNHNS, CDR2 SASEGT. The CDR3, as DNA: TGTGCCAGCAGTGAAGTGAACAGGGCGCCCCAGCATTTT. Its translation: CASSEVNRAPQHF.

This chain links TRBV7-9 with TRBJ1-6; D ambiguous. V was pared by 8 bases and J by 9 bases, with 17 bases between. The CDR3 extends over 14 amino acids. CDR1 is SEHNR and CDR2 is FQNEAQ in the germline V gene (reference sequence). CDR3 DNA: TGTGCCAGCGGCTCGGACGGAGAAGGTTCACCCCTCCACTTT. Amino acid sequence: CASGSDGEGSPLHF.

V usage is TRBV19 and J usage is TRBJ1-5; a weak D match, TRBD1 (5 bases). Deletions cut 5 bases from V and 4 bases from J, with 15 bases between. Germline V gene data show CDR1 as LNHDA and CDR2 as SQIVND (reference sequence). The CDR3 extends over 15 amino acids. CDR3 region: CASSSPGRENQPQHF. The CDR3 DNA sequence: TGTGCCAGTAGTTCGCCGGGACGGGAGAATCAGCCCCAGCATTTT.

CDR3 DNA sequence: TGTGCCTGGAGTCTGGACAGACTCTATGGCTACACCTTC. Its protein is CAWSLDRLYGYTF. The chain combines TRBV30 with TRBJ1-2, with D tentatively TRBD1 (6 bases). The germline V gene encodes CDR1 GTSNPN and CDR2 SVGIG (reference sequence). V lost 2 bases to trimming and J lost 4 bases, with 11 bases between them. This CDR3 spans 13 amino acids.

The chain joins TRBV7-2 to TRBJ1-5; D is unclear. Trimming took off 4 bases at V and 4 bases at J, with 11 bases between the two ends. In germline, CDR1 is SGHTA, CDR2 FQGNSA. This CDR3 comprises 14 residues. The CDR3 reads CASSSPTSNQPQHF. The CDR3 nucleotides are TGTGCCAGCAGCTCACCTACAAGTAATCAGCCCCAGCATTTT.

The chain joins TRBV28 to TRBJ1-2; a weak D match, TRBD1 (5 bases). V lost 2 bases and J lost 4, with 20 bases in between. The CDR3 is made up of 17 amino acids. The V gene's germline CDR1 is MDHEN and CDR2 SYDVKM. This chain's CDR3 is CASSLQSGSGAGYGYTF. In DNA, the CDR3 is TGTGCCAGCAGTTTACAAAGCGGGAGTGGGGCTGGCTATGGCTACACCTTC.

The V gene is TRBV27, the J gene TRBJ2-7; D not resolved. The V end was cut by 5 bases, the J end by 6 bases, with 14 bases between. CDR3 length equals 13 residues. From germline, CDR1 is MNHEY and CDR2 SMNVEV (reference sequence). CDR3: CASSPRPSGEQYF. CDR3 bases: TGTGCCAGCAGTCCCCGGCCCTCCGGCGAGCAGTACTTC.

This clone was detected a few times. The chain is built from TRBV5-1 and TRBJ2-7; perhaps TRBD2 as D (6 bases). Trimming took off 4 bases at V and 2 bases at J, with 28 bases between the two ends. The CDR3 covers 19 residues. The germline V gene has CDR1 SGHRS and CDR2 YFSETQ. DNA of the CDR3: TGCGCCAGCAGCGTAAACATCGGGAGCCCCCCCCCTCGTACCTACGAGCAGTACTTC. Residues: CASSVNIGSPPPRTYEQYF.

This sequence joins TRBV5-6 and TRBJ2-3; maybe TRBD1 (5 bases). Per germline, CDR1 SGHDT and CDR2 YYEEEE. The CDR3 length is 13 residues. V was shortened by 1 base and J by 4 bases, with 7 bases between the two germline ends. The CDR3 region is CASSLQTADTQYF. Here the CDR3 DNA reads TGTGCCAGCAGCTTGCAGACAGCAGATACGCAGTATTTT.

J is TRBJ1-1 and V is TRBV5-1, with 12 bases matching TRBD1. The CDR3 runs to 15 residues. J lost 10 bases, V lost 0 bases, and 7 bases had no gene match. In germline, CDR1 is SGHRS, CDR2 YFSETQ. The CDR3 is CASSLDAGQGARAFF. DNA for the CDR3: TGCGCCAGCAGCTTGGATGCGGGACAGGGGGCCCGAGCTTTCTTT. Drawing the rest from reference TRBV5-1 and TRBJ1-1, the complete variable domain is KAGVTQTPRYLIKTRGQQVTLSCSPISGHRSVSWYQQTPGQGLQFLFEYFSETQRNKGNFPGRFSGRQFSNSRSEMNVSTLELGDSALYLCASSLDAGQGARAFFGQGTRLTVV.

The gene calls are TRBV7-8 and TRBJ2-7; TRBD2 is a possible D gene (6 bases). The V and J ends lost 1 base and 5 bases respectively, with 12 bases between them. CDR1 SGHVS and CDR2 FQNEAQ come from the germline V gene. This CDR3 is 14 amino acids long. The CDR3 loop is CASSLGGTPHEQYF. CDR3 DNA: TGTGCCAGCAGCTTAGGGGGGACTCCCCACGAGCAGTACTTC. Filled out from reference TRBV7-8 and TRBJ2-7, the complete variable domain reads GAGVSQSPRYKVAKRGQDVALRCDPISGHVSLFWYQQALGQGPEFLTYFQNEAQLDKSGLPSDRFFAERPEGSVSTLKIQRTQQEDSAVYLCASSLGGTPHEQYFGPGTRLTVT.

The sample holds one count of this clone. The chain employs TRBV28 and TRBJ1-2; D is undetermined. Trimming took 6 bases from V and 5 from J, leaving 10 bases between them. CDR3 size: 12 residues. Germline V CDR1 and CDR2: MDHEN, SYDVKM. The CDR3 DNA follows: TGTGCCAGCAGCTTGGAAGGGTATGGCTACACCTTC. Encoded protein: CASSLEGYGYTF.

This sequence joins TRBV30 and TRBJ2-7; TRBD2 agrees at 7 bases. Germline lookup yields CDR1 GTSNPN and CDR2 SVGIG (reference sequence). The V segment lost 0 bases and the J segment 0 bases; nucleotides outside the gene matches: 5. CDR3 length: 15 residues. The CDR3 nucleotides are TGTGCCTGGAGTGTAGGCGGGAGAGGCTCCTACGAGCAGTACTTC. The encoded protein is CAWSVGGRGSYEQYF.

This clone was seen just once. The chain recombines TRBV5-5 with TRBJ1-2; D is possibly TRBD1 (6 bases). This CDR3 is built from 14 residues. V lost 6 bases and J lost 7, with 19 bases in between. Germline assignment: CDR1 SGHKS and CDR2 YYEKEE (reference sequence). For the CDR3, the DNA is TGTGCCAGCACCGTCACAGGGCCGGTCTCTGGCTACACCTTC. This translates into CASTVTGPVSGYTF.